Shown below are 26 T cell receptor beta chains from a single sample sequenced in a study of cytomegalovirus exposure and HLA in healthy donors. Primers included in the PCR were 60 Vbeta and 13 Jbeta primers. Only in-frame clones appear in the TCRdb table, and some are missing; sequencing was by immunoSEQ multiplex PCR. This sample has approximately 160,000 clones, with 77% found just once. Sequencing input: PBMCs. These receptors were collected from a woman aged 30 to 39 in good health and CMV-seronegative.

This clone showed up just a few times. The chain uses TRBV9 and TRBJ1-1; a possible D gene is TRBD1 (6 bases). CDR1 is SGDLS and CDR2 is YYNGEE in the germline V gene. The V end lost 0 bases, the J end lost 4 bases, and 10 bases lay between the germline ends. The CDR3 consists of 14 residues. CDR3 nucleotides: TGTGCCAGCAGCGTAGCAGGGGCAATCACTGAAGCTTTCTTT. Protein: CASSVAGAITEAFF.

This clone appeared a few times. This sequence joins TRBV7-8 and TRBJ1-1; D unresolved. Trimming shortened V by 1 base and J by 1 base, and 10 bases separated the two germline ends. The germline gives CDR1 SGHVS, CDR2 FQNEAQ. The CDR3 runs 15 residues. CDR3 DNA sequence: TGTGCCAGCAGCTTAGTCCCAAAACAGAACACTGAAGCTTTCTTT. It encodes CASSLVPKQNTEAFF.

The chain couples TRBV5-1 to TRBJ2-1; 9 nucleotides align to TRBD2. Trimming cost V 6 bases and J 1 base; bases outside gene matches: 5. Germline V gives CDR1 SGHRS, CDR2 YFSETQ. The CDR3 runs to 15 residues. CDR3 in DNA: TGCGCCAGCACCCCCGGACTAGCGTCCTACAATGAGCAGTTCTTC. It translates to CASTPGLASYNEQFF.

The chain couples TRBV29-1 to TRBJ1-1, with 7 bases identical to TRBD1. The CDR3 runs 13 residues. V shed 7 bases, J shed 1 base, and the junction held 6 bases outside the gene matches. Looked up from germline, CDR1 is SQVTM and CDR2 is ANQGSEA. Written as DNA, the CDR3 is TGCAGCGCCTGGGGACAGCCGAACACTGAAGCTTTCTTT. This sequence encodes CSAWGQPNTEAFF.

In its sample, this clone was seen a few times. V gene TRBV7-9 combines with J gene TRBJ1-2; D ambiguous. CDR1 SEHNR and CDR2 FQNEAQ come from the germline V gene (reference sequence). V was shortened by 1 base and J by 0 bases, with 6 bases between the two germline ends. The length of the CDR3 is 14 residues. CDR3: CASSLDGANYGYTF. The CDR3 DNA sequence: TGTGCCAGCAGCTTAGACGGAGCTAACTATGGCTACACCTTC.

The rearrangement joins TRBV7-2 to TRBJ2-1; D call uncertain. This CDR3 comprises 13 residues. Per germline, CDR1 SGHTA and CDR2 FQGNSA. Trimming pared 5 bases from V and 2 bases from J, leaving 7 bases between. The CDR3 spells CASSTATYNEQFF. In DNA, the CDR3 is TGTGCCAGCAGCACCGCTACCTACAATGAGCAGTTCTTC.

This chain links TRBV5-6 with TRBJ1-1; no clear D. Germline V lookup: CDR1 SGHDT, CDR2 YYEEEE. Trimming stripped 5 bases from V and 4 bases from J, with 15 bases between. The CDR3 runs 14 residues. The CDR3: CASSGLFNGTEAFF. The CDR3 nucleotides read TGTGCCAGCAGTGGACTTTTTAACGGCACTGAAGCTTTCTTT.

The chain has TRBV4-2 and TRBJ2-5; 8 bases line up with TRBD1. With V trimmed by 1 base and J by 4 bases, 5 bases remained unmatched. From germline, CDR1 is LGHNA and CDR2 YNFKEQ. The CDR3 loop spans 15 amino acids. CDR3 nucleotides: TGTGCCAGCAGCCAAGCCGACAGGGGAGGAGAGACCCAGTACTTC. As protein: CASSQADRGGETQYF.

This clone occurred a few times. The CDR3 region has the DNA TGTGCCAGCAGCTTGACAGAAACTGAAGCTTTCTTT. Its protein product is CASSLTETEAFF. V and J are TRBV5-8 and TRBJ1-1; D is ambiguous. Germline V lookup: CDR1 SGHTS, CDR2 YDEGEE. V was trimmed by 1 base and J by 5 bases, leaving 6 bases between them. The length of the CDR3 is 12 residues.

The CDR3 bases are TGTGCCAGCAGTTACTCCACGGGGGGGGTTTCCTACGAGCAGTACTTC. It codes for CASSYSTGGVSYEQYF. The V call is TRBV6-5, the J call TRBJ2-7; the match to TRBD2 covers 8 bases. Germline-derived CDR1 and CDR2 are MNHEY and SVGAGI. The CDR3 extends over 16 amino acids. The junction had 5 bases not matched to a gene; V was cut back by 0 bases and J by 1 base.

The genes are TRBV29-1 and TRBJ2-5, with D possibly being TRBD2 (5 bases). The CDR3 totals 20 residues. Germline V gene lookup returns CDR1 SQVTM and CDR2 ANQGSEA. V dropped 1 base and J dropped 4 bases, with 31 bases sitting between them. In DNA form, the CDR3 reads TGCAGCGTTGAAGGACTAATTTCCGGGGAAAGGGTCTTAGGTGGAGAGACCCAGTACTTC. Its translation is CSVEGLISGERVLGGETQYF.

The genes are TRBV6-1 and TRBJ2-7, with 10 bases that match TRBD1. In germline, CDR1 is MNHNS, CDR2 SASEGT. This CDR3 spans 15 amino acids. The J segment lost 3 bases and the V segment lost 3 bases, leaving 5 bases of the junction unmatched. In DNA, the CDR3 is TGTGCCAGCAGTGAGAGGACAGGGGGTTACTACGAGCAGTACTTC. Translation gives CASSERTGGYYEQYF.

The chain links TRBV18 to TRBJ2-6, with D unclear. The CDR3 consists of 17 residues. V was pared by 3 bases and J by 0 bases, with 12 bases between. Germline loops: CDR1 KGHSH, CDR2 LQKENI. CDR3 residues: CASSPGQPLSGANVLTF. The CDR3 DNA is TGTGCCAGCTCACCTGGGCAGCCCCTCTCTGGGGCCAACGTCCTGACTTTC. Full variable domain (outside the CDR3, taken from reference TRBV18 and TRBJ2-6): NAGVMQNPRHLVRRRGQEARLRCSPMKGHSHVYWYRQLPEEGLKFMVYLQKENIIDESGMPKERFSAEFPKEGPSILRIQQVVRGDSAAYFCASSPGQPLSGANVLTFGAGSRLTVL.

The chain has TRBV27 and TRBJ1-2, with TRBD1 matching over 7 bases. Germline lookup yields CDR1 MNHEY and CDR2 SMNVEV (reference sequence). After removal of 6 bases from V and 3 bases from J, the junction contained 13 bases not matched to a gene. The CDR3 extends over 16 amino acids. The CDR3 loop reads CASRIRQGIADYGYTF. CDR3 DNA sequence: TGTGCCAGCAGAATAAGACAGGGAATCGCAGACTATGGCTACACCTTC.

With regard to this clone: Other nucleotide sequences in the sample specify the same CDR3. The chain uses TRBV29-1 and TRBJ1-3; D gene unclear. Looked up from germline, CDR1 is SQVTM and CDR2 is ANQGSEA. Trimming took off 4 bases at V and 4 bases at J, with 5 bases between the two ends. CDR3 size: 11 residues. CDR3 in DNA: TGCAGCGTTGCACGGGGAAACACCATATATTTT. Amino acids: CSVARGNTIYF. Full variable domain (missing parts from reference TRBV29-1 and TRBJ1-3): SAVISQKPSRDICQRGTSLTIQCQVDSQVTMMFWYRQQPGQSLTLIATANQGSEATYESGFVIDKFPISRPNLTFSTLTVSNMSPEDSSIYLCSVARGNTIYFGEGSWLTVV.

V usage is TRBV18 and J usage is TRBJ1-1; D is unclear. The V gene's germline CDR1 is KGHSH and CDR2 LQKENI. Between the trimmed V and J ends, which lost 3 bases and 4 bases, there was a span of 12 bases. The CDR3 contains 14 residues. CDR3 protein: CASSPAYSGTEAFF. The CDR3 nucleotides read TGTGCCAGCTCACCGGCCTACTCGGGCACTGAAGCTTTCTTT.

This chain links TRBV6-1 with TRBJ1-2, with 9 nucleotides matching TRBD1. CDR1 MNHNS and CDR2 SASEGT come from the germline V gene. This CDR3 contains 12 residues. V was pared by 7 bases and J by 8 bases, with 5 bases of the junction left unmatched. The CDR3 DNA is TGTGCCAGCACCGGGACAGGGCAGGGCTACACCTTC. It is translated as CASTGTGQGYTF.

The gene calls are TRBV5-6 and TRBJ1-3; TRBD1 matches 10 bases. This CDR3 is 16 amino acids long. With V trimmed by 4 bases and J by 0 bases, 4 bases remained unmatched. Germline loops: CDR1 SGHDT, CDR2 YYEEEE. The CDR3 region has the DNA TGTGCCAGCAGCCTCGGGACAGGGGACTCTGGAAACACCATATATTTT. Translating it yields CASSLGTGDSGNTIYF.

The V call is TRBV27, the J call TRBJ1-1; the match to TRBD1 covers 7 bases. This CDR3 contains 15 residues. V lost 5 bases and J lost 1; bases outside the gene matches: 7. Germline lookup yields CDR1 MNHEY and CDR2 SMNVEV (reference sequence). CDR3 bases: TGTGCCAGCAGTCCGTGGGACAGACCGAACACTGAAGCTTTCTTT. Translated: CASSPWDRPNTEAFF.

The V call is TRBV5-1, the J call TRBJ1-2, with TRBD1 as a possible D gene (5 bases). V was cut by 4 bases and J by 6 bases, with 16 bases left in between. Looked up from germline, CDR1 is SGHRS and CDR2 is YFSETQ. The CDR3 totals 14 residues. CDR3 region: CASSPLHGGNGYTF. The CDR3, as DNA: TGCGCCAGCAGCCCCCTTCATGGGGGGAATGGCTACACCTTC. The full variable domain, its missing parts supplied by reference TRBV5-1 and TRBJ1-2, is KAGVTQTPRYLIKTRGQQVTLSCSPISGHRSVSWYQQTPGQGLQFLFEYFSETQRNKGNFPGRFSGRQFSNSRSEMNVSTLELGDSALYLCASSPLHGGNGYTFGSGTRLTVV.

This sequence joins TRBV28 and TRBJ2-7, with 8 nucleotides matching TRBD1. Germline-derived CDR1 and CDR2 are MDHEN and SYDVKM. V lost 6 bases and J lost 6; bases outside the gene matches: 10. There are 14 residues in the CDR3. The CDR3 sequence is CASRPGQAVSEQYF. The CDR3 nucleotides read TGTGCCAGCAGGCCGGGACAGGCGGTTAGCGAGCAGTACTTC.

This clone was found a few times. The chain joins TRBV5-1 to TRBJ2-2, with TRBD2 matching over 8 bases. Germline V CDR1 and CDR2: SGHRS, YFSETQ. The junction had 12 bases not matched to a gene; V was cut back by 3 bases and J by 5 bases. This CDR3 has 17 residues. The chain's CDR3 is CASSWTGSGTATGELFF. DNA of the CDR3: TGCGCCAGCAGCTGGACCGGTAGCGGGACGGCGACCGGGGAGCTGTTTTTT.

The chain has TRBV7-3 and TRBJ1-2; TRBD1 matches at 7 bases. This CDR3 has 13 residues. Germline V gives CDR1 SGHTA, CDR2 FQGTGA. V shed 1 base and J 8 bases; nucleotides not matched to a gene: 4. The CDR3 DNA reads as TGTGCCAGCAGCTTAAGGAGACAGGGAGGCTACACCTTC. Translated: CASSLRRQGGYTF. Full variable domain (outside the CDR3, taken from reference TRBV7-3 and TRBJ1-2): GAGVSQTPSNKVTEKGKYVELRCDPISGHTALYWYRQSLGQGPEFLIYFQGTGAADDSGLPNDRFFAVRPEGSVSTLKIQRTERGDSAVYLCASSLRRQGGYTFGSGTRLTVV.

This clone appeared a few times. The chain is built from TRBV6-5 and TRBJ2-1, with 8 nucleotides matching TRBD2. After removal of 8 bases from V and 0 bases from J, the junction contained 0 bases not matched to a gene. Germline V gene sequence: CDR1 MNHEY, CDR2 SVGAGI. The CDR3 is 13 amino acids. The CDR3 spells CASRGGSYNEQFF. CDR3 in DNA: TGTGCCAGCCGGGGGGGCTCCTACAATGAGCAGTTCTTC.

This chain joins TRBV6-6 and TRBJ1-2, with 8 bases fitting TRBD1. V gave up 5 bases and J gave up 8 bases; unmatched junction bases: 7. Germline lookup yields CDR1 MNHNY and CDR2 SVGAGI (reference sequence). The CDR3 consists of 13 residues. Here the CDR3 reads CASSAGTGRGYTF. The CDR3 nucleotides read TGTGCCAGCAGTGCTGGGACAGGAAGGGGCTACACCTTC.

The V gene is TRBV5-8, the J gene TRBJ1-4; TRBD1 matches at 11 bases. The CDR3 sequence is 14 residues long. Germline V gene sequence: CDR1 SGHTS, CDR2 YDEGEE. V shed 4 bases and J 7 bases; nucleotides not matched to a gene: 3. The CDR3 loop is CASSLGTGGEKLFF. CDR3 coding DNA: TGTGCCAGCAGCCTCGGGACAGGGGGTGAAAAACTGTTTTTT.